This T cell receptor beta chain was found in a study of early T cells in non-severe SARS-CoV-2 infection. TCRdb re-called the 5' RACE reads with MiXCR, one entry per CDR3 protein. Here the sample spans 60,000 or so distinct CDR3 sequences, about 12% being singletons. Germline V gene lookup returns CDR1 SGHVS and CDR2 FQNEAQ. CDR3 length equals 16 residues. The V end lost 5 bases, the J end lost 6 bases, and 17 bases lay between the germline ends. This clonotype was detected a few times. The J gene is TRBJ1-6, the V gene TRBV7-8; a weak D match, TRBD1 (6 bases). This TCR derives from an adult who was a healthcare worker with PCR-confirmed SARS-CoV-2 infection or an uninfected control (not recorded which). Input material: whole blood. This CDR3 reads CASSPEGHRSNSPLHF. The CDR3, as DNA: TGTGCCAGCAGCCCTGAGGGACACCGATCTAATTCACCCCTCCACTTT.